The next 8 T cell receptor beta chains were all read from a single sample in a study of blood T cell repertoires in COVID-19. TCRdb keeps only in-frame clones here, not all; method: immunoSEQ multiplex PCR. The table includes some 56,000 clones, 75% to 85% detected once. The specimen sequenced was peripheral blood. These TCRs come from a man in his 60s with acute or convalescent COVID-19.

This clone was found a few times. The chain couples TRBV28 to TRBJ1-5, with a weak D call TRBD1 (6 bases). V was shortened by 5 bases and J by 0 bases, with 17 bases between the two germline ends. This CDR3 contains 17 residues. CDR1 MDHEN and CDR2 SYDVKM come from the germline V gene. The CDR3 nucleotides read TGTGCCAGCAGTACGAACCTTAGGGGGTTTAGCAATCAGCCCCAGCATTTT. It translates to CASSTNLRGFSNQPQHF. The full variable domain, completed using reference TRBV28 and TRBJ1-5, is DVKVTQSSRYLVKRTGEKVFLECVQDMDHENMFWYRQDPGLGLRLIYFSYDVKMKEKGDIPEGYSVSREKKERFSLILESASTNQTSMYLCASSTNLRGFSNQPQHFGDGTRLSIL.

This sequence joins TRBV3-1 (or the pseudogene TRBV3-2) and TRBJ2-7; the match to TRBD2 covers 13 bases. Germline V lookup: CDR1 LGHDT, CDR2 YNNKEL (reference sequence). The CDR3 has 16 amino acids. V lost 4 bases, J lost 5 bases, and 8 bases stayed unmatched. The DNA of the CDR3 is TGTGCCAGCAGCCGTATACTAGCGGGGGGGCTGAACGAGCAGTACTTC. The encoded protein is CASSRILAGGLNEQYF.

The CDR3 loop is CASTLGTFRTF. The CDR3 DNA reads as TGTGCCAGCACCCTGGGGACATTTAGAACCTTC. The chain links TRBV12-3 or TRBV12-4 to TRBJ1-2; tentative D call: TRBD1 (6 bases). Trimming removed 7 bases from V and 14 bases from J, with 17 bases in between. The CDR3 contains 11 residues.

This chain uses TRBV9 with TRBJ2-1, with 13 bases lining up with TRBD2. Germline V CDR1 and CDR2: SGDLS, YYNGEE. The V and J ends lost 0 bases and 2 bases, in that order; junction bases with no gene match: 23. The CDR3 is 24 amino acids. CDR3 in DNA: TGTGCCAGCAGCGTAGGGCTTTTTGACGTCAACATTGTGGGGACTAGCGGGACCTACAATGAGCAGTTCTTC. Residues: CASSVGLFDVNIVGTSGTYNEQFF. The full variable domain, completed using reference TRBV9 and TRBJ2-1, is DSGVTQTPKHLITATGQRVTLRCSPRSGDLSVYWYQQSLDQGLQFLIQYYNGEERAKGNILERFSAQQFPDLHSELNLSSLELGDSALYFCASSVGLFDVNIVGTSGTYNEQFFGPGTRLTVL.

The chain links TRBV7-3 to TRBJ1-1, with 8 bases matching TRBD1. The CDR3 covers 15 residues. Germline CDR1 is SGHTA and CDR2 is FQGTGA. V gave up 5 bases and J gave up 2 bases; unmatched junction bases: 7. DNA of the CDR3: TGTGCCAGCAGCCCCACAGGGGGAAGAAACACTGAAGCTTTCTTT. Translated, it gives CASSPTGGRNTEAFF.

In its sample, this clone was seen a few times. The chain uses TRBV5-5 and TRBJ1-5; 9 nucleotides agree with TRBD1. Germline V gene data show CDR1 as SGHKS and CDR2 as YYEKEE (reference sequence). The trim removed 7 bases at V and 7 bases at J, leaving 12 bases unmatched. The CDR3 totals 15 residues. For the CDR3, the DNA is TGTGCCAGCGGACCGGGACAGGGCGGACACCAGCCCCAGCATTTT. Residues: CASGPGQGGHQPQHF.

Here the CDR3 DNA reads TGTGCCAGCAAACTCGGCTACGAGCAGTACTTC. Protein product: CASKLGYEQYF. The chain has TRBV6-5 and TRBJ2-7; D ambiguous. V lost 7 bases to trimming and J lost 3 bases, with 7 bases between them. This CDR3 is 11 amino acids long. Germline V gene data show CDR1 as MNHEY and CDR2 as SVGAGI.

This clone was recorded a few times. The chain is built from TRBV19 and TRBJ2-6; 7 bases match TRBD2. J gave up 0 bases and V 3 bases, and 8 bases lay outside the gene matches. The CDR3 loop spans 18 amino acids. Germline loops: CDR1 LNHDA, CDR2 SQIVND (reference sequence). CDR3 amino acids: CASSIPGRAGSGANVLTF. CDR3 nucleotides: TGTGCCAGTAGTATTCCAGGGAGGGCAGGCTCTGGGGCCAACGTCCTGACTTTC. The whole variable domain, remainder taken from reference TRBV19 and TRBJ2-6, is DGGITQSPKYLFRKEGQNVTLSCEQNLNHDAMYWYRQDPGQGLRLIYYSQIVNDFQKGDIAEGYSVSREKKESFPLTVTSAQKNPTAFYLCASSIPGRAGSGANVLTFGAGSRLTVL.